This record concerns one TCR beta chain sequence. Its cognate antigen is unknown. CD8+ and CD4+ T cells taken from blood had their TCR beta sequenced. Isolation of CD8+ and CD4+ T cells was performed negatively, whereas enrichment of TEMRA cells was done by FACS. This sample was taken from a study of CD8 T cells in Susac syndrome. Study results and limitations: It was acknowledged in the study that its TCR sequencing and HLA analysis involved a relatively small number of individuals.

The RNA, about 0.5 to 1 ug, was put through reverse transcription using random hexamers. The authors amplified TCR beta CDR3 across 54 Vbeta and 13 Jbeta using immunoSEQ multiplex PCR. Each CDR3 protein gets one entry after TCRdb re-called the immunoSEQ multiplex PCR reads with MiXCR. The sample lists 50,000 to 60,000 distinct CDR3 sequences, roughly nine tenths occurring once. V gave up 4 bases and J gave up 0 bases, with 15 bases separating them. CDR1 is MNHEY and CDR2 is SMNVEV in the germline V gene (reference sequence). CDR3 length: 16 amino acids. Sequences were obtained from CD8+ T cells from PBMCs. The chain carries TRBV27 and TRBJ1-2; a weak D match, TRBD1 (6 bases). This receptor was obtained from a human donor in good health. The CDR3 nucleotides read TGTGCCAGCAGTTCAAGACAGGAGCGAGCTAACTATGGCTACACCTTC. Translation: CASSSRQERANYGYTF.